Below are 12 T cell receptor beta chains sequenced from a single sample in a study of regulatory T cells in long-lasting Graves disease. Time point here: persistent/refractory GD, antithyroid drugs over 5 years with positive TRAb. The TCR library used RNA extracted from PBMCs. Investigators prepared the TCR beta libraries by applying iRepertoire HTBI primers and Arm-PCR of CDR3 regions. TCRdb itself ran the multiplex PCR reads through MiXCR, one entry per CDR3 protein. The sample yields 400,000 to 500,000 distinct CDR3 sequences, 21% seen once. The specimen comprised peripheral blood mononuclear cells (PBMCs), sampled when the disease was refractory, from a patient treated with antithyroid drugs. The origin of the receptors is a female donor with Graves disease.

At least ten counts were recorded for this clonotype. The rearrangement joins TRBV15 to TRBJ2-5; TRBD2 might be the D (5 bases). V was cut by 3 bases and J by 3 bases, with 8 bases left in between. CDR3 length equals 13 residues. Germline V CDR1 and CDR2: LNHNV, YYDKDF (reference sequence). CDR3 sequence (DNA): TGTGCCACCAGCAGTGTGAGGGAAGAGACCCAGTACTTC. Translating it yields CATSSVREETQYF. The whole variable domain, filled in from reference TRBV15 and TRBJ2-5, reads DAMVIQNPRYQVTQFGKPVTLSCSQTLNHNVMYWYQQKSSQAPKLLFHYYDKDFNNEADTPDNFQSRRPNTSFCFLDIRSPGLGDTAMYLCATSSVREETQYFGPGTRLLVL.

This clonotype was counted ten times or more. The gene calls are TRBV28 and TRBJ1-1; no definite D call. The CDR3 has 13 residues. Trimming removed 6 bases at V and 0 bases at J, with 8 bases between. In germline, CDR1 is MDHEN, CDR2 SYDVKM. CDR3 protein: CASRSYVNTEAFF. CDR3 sequence (DNA): TGTGCCAGCAGGAGTTACGTGAACACTGAAGCTTTCTTT.

This clonotype was seen repeatedly, ten times or more. The genes are TRBV27 and TRBJ2-5; a weak D match, TRBD2 (6 bases). CDR1 is MNHEY and CDR2 is SMNVEV in the germline V gene (reference sequence). There are 14 residues in the CDR3. Trimming removed 2 bases from V and 3 bases from J, with 10 bases in between. The DNA for the CDR3 is TGTGCCAGCAGTTTAGCATGGAGGGAAGAGACCCAGTACTTC. Its protein is CASSLAWREETQYF.

The V call is TRBV5-4, the J call TRBJ2-2; the D call may be TRBD1 or TRBD2 (5 bases each). In germline, CDR1 is SGHNT, CDR2 YYREEE (reference sequence). Trimming left V 0 bases short and J 6 bases short, with 15 bases between. The CDR3 runs 16 residues. CDR3 bases: TGTGCCAGCAGCTTGGGTTGGGGGTTGGATGCCGGGGAGCTGTTTTTT. This codes for CASSLGWGLDAGELFF.

This clonotype showed up many times. The CDR3 nucleotides are TGTGCCACCAGTGGGGGACAGGGTAGCAATCAGCCCCAGCATTTT. It is translated as CATSGGQGSNQPQHF. The rearrangement uses TRBV24-1 and TRBJ1-5; 9 positions match TRBD1. The CDR3 consists of 15 residues. Germline CDR1 and CDR2: KGHDR and SFDVKD. Germline trimming cut 5 bases from V and 0 bases from J; bases unmatched to any gene: 1.

Many counts were recorded for this clonotype. The V gene is TRBV2, the J gene TRBJ1-2; D is ambiguous. V lost 1 base and J 4 bases, leaving 10 bases between the germline ends. The CDR3 extends over 14 amino acids. Germline V CDR1 and CDR2: SNHLY, FYNNEI. CDR3 nucleotide sequence: TGTGCCAGCAGTGAAGGGGGATTTGGCTATGGCTACACCTTC. The encoded protein is CASSEGGFGYGYTF.

This clonotype showed up just a few times. The chain couples TRBV7-8 to TRBJ2-5, with D possibly matching TRBD2 (6 bases). The germline V gene has CDR1 SGHVS and CDR2 FQNEAQ. The V end lost 5 bases, the J end lost 5 bases, and 12 bases lay between the germline ends. The CDR3 has 13 amino acids. CDR3: CASSRGISETQYF. DNA of the CDR3: TGTGCCAGCAGCCGCGGGATCTCCGAGACCCAGTACTTC.

At least ten counts were recorded for this clonotype. The chain links TRBV27 to TRBJ1-5; D possibly corresponds to TRBD1 (6 bases). The CDR3 length is 14 residues. V was shortened by 4 bases and J by 3 bases, with 10 bases between the two germline ends. The germline gives CDR1 MNHEY, CDR2 SMNVEV (reference sequence). The chain's CDR3 is CASSYGQSNQPQHF. The DNA for the CDR3 is TGTGCCAGCAGTTACGGACAGTCCAATCAGCCCCAGCATTTT.

This clonotype has ten or more counts. The chain couples TRBV12-3 or TRBV12-4 to TRBJ2-7; weak D call: TRBD2 (6 bases). The ends were cut back, 1 base at V and 0 bases at J, with 10 bases in the middle. The CDR3 extends over 15 amino acids. CDR3 in amino acids: CASSLEGLSSYEQYF. CDR3 coding DNA: TGTGCCAGCAGTTTAGAGGGACTCAGCTCCTACGAGCAGTACTTC.

This clonotype was seen many times. V and J are TRBV6-2 or TRBV6-3 and TRBJ1-1; D uncertain. CDR1 is MNHEY, CDR2 SVGEGT, per germline. The CDR3 has 14 residues. V dropped 0 bases and J dropped 0 bases, with 5 bases sitting between them. CDR3 region: CASSYSSVNTEAFF. The CDR3 coding sequence is TGTGCCAGCAGTTACTCGAGTGTGAACACTGAAGCTTTCTTT.

The rearrangement uses TRBV19 and TRBJ1-3, with D unclear. CDR1 is LNHDA and CDR2 is SQIVND in the germline V gene (reference sequence). The V end lost 6 bases, the J end lost 5 bases, and 17 bases lay between the germline ends. The length of the CDR3 is 15 residues. The CDR3 is CASSLRSTGRNTIYF. Written as DNA, the CDR3 is TGTGCCAGTAGCCTCCGAAGCACTGGACGAAACACCATATATTTT.

A note on this clonotype: A read error may account for a junction end that differs from germline. CDR3 region: CGSSLITEGFGTGELFF. The CDR3 region has the DNA TGTGGCAGCAGTTTAATCACCGAAGGATTTGGCACCGGGGAGCTGTTTTTT. The gene calls are TRBV28 and TRBJ2-2; D unresolved. Germline V lookup: CDR1 MDHEN, CDR2 SYDVKM. The CDR3 runs to 17 residues.